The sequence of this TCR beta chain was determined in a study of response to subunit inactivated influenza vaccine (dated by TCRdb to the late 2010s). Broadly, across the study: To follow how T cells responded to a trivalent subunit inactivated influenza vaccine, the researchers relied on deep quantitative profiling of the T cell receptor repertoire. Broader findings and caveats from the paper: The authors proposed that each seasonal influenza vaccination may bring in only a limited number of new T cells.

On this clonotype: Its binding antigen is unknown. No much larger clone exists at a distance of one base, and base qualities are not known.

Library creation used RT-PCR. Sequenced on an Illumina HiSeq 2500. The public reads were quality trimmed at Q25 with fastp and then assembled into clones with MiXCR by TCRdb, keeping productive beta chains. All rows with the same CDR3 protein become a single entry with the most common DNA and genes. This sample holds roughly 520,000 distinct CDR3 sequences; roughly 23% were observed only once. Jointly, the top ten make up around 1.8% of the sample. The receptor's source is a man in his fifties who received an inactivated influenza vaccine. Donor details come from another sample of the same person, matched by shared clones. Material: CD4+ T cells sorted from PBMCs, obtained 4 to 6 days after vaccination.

The CDR3 reads CASSYPPGTDNTEAFF. The DNA sequence is given as TGTGCCAGCAGTTACCCCCCCGGGACAGACAACACTGAAGCTTTCTTT. This sequence uses TRBV6-5 and TRBJ1-1, with 7 junctional bases fitting TRBD1. The germline V gene gives CDR1 as MNHEY and CDR2 as SVGAGI. The CDR3 runs 16 residues from the cysteine to the phenylalanine. Only the CDR3 DNA stays, 48 bases, in frame from base 1. Trimming removed 2 bases from V and 2 bases from J; the gene matches leave 8 bases unexplained.